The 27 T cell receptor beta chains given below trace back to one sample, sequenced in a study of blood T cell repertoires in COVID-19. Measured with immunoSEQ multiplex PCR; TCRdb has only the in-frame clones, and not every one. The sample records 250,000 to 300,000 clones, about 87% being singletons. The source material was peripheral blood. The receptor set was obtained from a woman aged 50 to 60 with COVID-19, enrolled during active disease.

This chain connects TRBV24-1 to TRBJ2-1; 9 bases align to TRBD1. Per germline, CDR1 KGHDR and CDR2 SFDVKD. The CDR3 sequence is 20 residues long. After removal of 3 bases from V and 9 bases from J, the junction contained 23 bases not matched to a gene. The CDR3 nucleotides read TGTGCCACCAGTGATATTCCGGGACAGGGATCCTTTCGAAATTGGGGTGAGCAGTTCTTC. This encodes CATSDIPGQGSFRNWGEQFF.

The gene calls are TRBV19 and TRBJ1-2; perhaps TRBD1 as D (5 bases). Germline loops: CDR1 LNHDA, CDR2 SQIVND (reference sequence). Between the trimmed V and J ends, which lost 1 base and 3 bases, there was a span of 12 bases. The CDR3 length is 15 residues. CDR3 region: CASSIGGGEDYGYTF. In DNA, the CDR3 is TGTGCCAGTAGTATAGGGGGGGGAGAAGACTATGGCTACACCTTC.

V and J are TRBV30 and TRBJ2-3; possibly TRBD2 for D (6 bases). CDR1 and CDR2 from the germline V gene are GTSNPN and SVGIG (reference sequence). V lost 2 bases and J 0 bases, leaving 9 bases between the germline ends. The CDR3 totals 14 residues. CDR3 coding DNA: TGTGCCTGGAGTCCGGGAGCTAGCACAGATACGCAGTATTTT. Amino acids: CAWSPGASTDTQYF.

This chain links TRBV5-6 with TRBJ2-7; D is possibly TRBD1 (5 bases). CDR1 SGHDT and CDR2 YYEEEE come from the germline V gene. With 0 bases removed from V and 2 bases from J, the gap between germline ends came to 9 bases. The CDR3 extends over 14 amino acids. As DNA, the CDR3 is TGTGCCAGCAGCTTGGATACAGGAGCCTACGAGCAGTACTTC. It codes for CASSLDTGAYEQYF.

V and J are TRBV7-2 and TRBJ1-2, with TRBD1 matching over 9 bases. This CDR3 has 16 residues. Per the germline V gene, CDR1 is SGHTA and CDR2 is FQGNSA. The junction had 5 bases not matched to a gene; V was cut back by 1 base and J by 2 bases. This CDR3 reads CASSLGTGGANYGYTF. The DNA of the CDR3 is TGTGCCAGCAGCTTAGGAACAGGGGGCGCAAACTATGGCTACACCTTC. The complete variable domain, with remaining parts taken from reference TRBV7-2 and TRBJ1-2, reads GAGVSQSPSNKVTEKGKDVELRCDPISGHTALYWYRQSLGQGLEFLIYFQGNSAPDKSGLPSDRFSAERTGGSVSTLTIQRTQQEDSAVYLCASSLGTGGANYGYTFGSGTRLTVV.

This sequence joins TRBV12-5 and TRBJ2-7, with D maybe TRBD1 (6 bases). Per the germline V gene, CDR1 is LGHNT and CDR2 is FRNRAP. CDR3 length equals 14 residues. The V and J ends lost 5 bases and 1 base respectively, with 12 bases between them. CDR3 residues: CASGAIGQSYEQYF. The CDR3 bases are TGTGCTAGTGGTGCCATAGGACAGTCCTACGAGCAGTACTTC.

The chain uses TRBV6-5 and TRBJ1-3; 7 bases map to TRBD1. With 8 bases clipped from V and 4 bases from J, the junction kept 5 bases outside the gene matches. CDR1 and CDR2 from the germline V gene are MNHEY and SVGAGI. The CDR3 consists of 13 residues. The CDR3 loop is CASVDRAGNTIYF. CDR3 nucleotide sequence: TGTGCCAGCGTCGACAGGGCCGGAAACACCATATATTTT.

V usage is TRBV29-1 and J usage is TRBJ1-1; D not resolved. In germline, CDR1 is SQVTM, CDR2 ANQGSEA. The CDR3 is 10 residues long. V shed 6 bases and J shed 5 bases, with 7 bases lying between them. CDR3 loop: CSVTKTEAFF. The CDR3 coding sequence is TGCAGCGTAACTAAAACTGAAGCTTTCTTT.

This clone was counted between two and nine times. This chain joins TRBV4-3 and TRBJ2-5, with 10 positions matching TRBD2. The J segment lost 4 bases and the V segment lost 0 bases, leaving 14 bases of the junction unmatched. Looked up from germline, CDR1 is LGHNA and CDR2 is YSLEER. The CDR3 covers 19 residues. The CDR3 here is CASSQDVRLSSGSVETQYF. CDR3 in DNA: TGCGCCAGCAGCCAAGACGTCCGTCTGTCTAGCGGGAGTGTAGAGACCCAGTACTTC.

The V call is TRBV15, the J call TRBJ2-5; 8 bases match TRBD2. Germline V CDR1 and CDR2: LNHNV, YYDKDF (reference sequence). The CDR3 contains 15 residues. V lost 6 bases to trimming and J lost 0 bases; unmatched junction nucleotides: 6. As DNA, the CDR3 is TGTGCCACCAGTATTAGCGGGGTGTACCAAGAGACCCAGTACTTC. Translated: CATSISGVYQETQYF.

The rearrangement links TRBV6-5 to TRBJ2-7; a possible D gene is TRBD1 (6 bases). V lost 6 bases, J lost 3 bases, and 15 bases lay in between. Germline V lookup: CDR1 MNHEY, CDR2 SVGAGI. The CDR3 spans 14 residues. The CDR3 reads CASRFGQGHYEQYF. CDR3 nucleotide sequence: TGTGCCAGCAGGTTCGGGCAGGGACACTACGAGCAGTACTTC.

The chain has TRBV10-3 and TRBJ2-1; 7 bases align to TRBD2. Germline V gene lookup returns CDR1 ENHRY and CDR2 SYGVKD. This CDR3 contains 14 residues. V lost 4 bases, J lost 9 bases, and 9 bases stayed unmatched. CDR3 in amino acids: CAISGAGFEGEQFF. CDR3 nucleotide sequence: TGTGCCATCAGTGGAGCGGGATTTGAAGGTGAGCAGTTCTTC.

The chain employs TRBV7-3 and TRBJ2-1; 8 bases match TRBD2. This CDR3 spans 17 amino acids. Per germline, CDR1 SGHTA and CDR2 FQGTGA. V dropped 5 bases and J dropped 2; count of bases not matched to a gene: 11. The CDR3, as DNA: TGTGCCAGCAGCCTCAATAGGCTAGCGGGTGCCTACAATGAGCAGTTCTTC. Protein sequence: CASSLNRLAGAYNEQFF.

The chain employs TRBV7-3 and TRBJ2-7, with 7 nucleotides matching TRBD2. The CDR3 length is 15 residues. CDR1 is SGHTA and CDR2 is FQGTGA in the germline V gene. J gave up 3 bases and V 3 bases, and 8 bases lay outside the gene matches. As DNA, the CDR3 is TGTGCCAGCAGCTTGAGTGGGGAGGGGTACTACGAGCAGTACTTC. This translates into CASSLSGEGYYEQYF.

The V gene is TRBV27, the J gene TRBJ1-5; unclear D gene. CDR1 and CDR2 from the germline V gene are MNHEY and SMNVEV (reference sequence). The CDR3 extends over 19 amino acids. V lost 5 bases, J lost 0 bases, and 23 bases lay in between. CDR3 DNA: TGTGCCAGCAGTAGTTTCCCCATCATTTCGCGGTATAGCAATCAGCCCCAGCATTTT. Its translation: CASSSFPIISRYSNQPQHF.

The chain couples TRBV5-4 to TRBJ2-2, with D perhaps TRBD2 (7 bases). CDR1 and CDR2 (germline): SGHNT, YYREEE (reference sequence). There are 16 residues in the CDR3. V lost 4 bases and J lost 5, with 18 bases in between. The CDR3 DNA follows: TGTGCCAGCAGCGGGGGGGGCGGAGGAAGGACCGGGGAGCTGTTTTTT. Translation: CASSGGGGGRTGELFF.

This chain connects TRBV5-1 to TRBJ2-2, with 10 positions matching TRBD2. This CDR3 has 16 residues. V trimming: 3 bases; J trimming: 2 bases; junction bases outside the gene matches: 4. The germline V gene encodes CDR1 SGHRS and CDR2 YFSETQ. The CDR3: CASSYTSGVNTGELFF. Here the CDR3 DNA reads TGCGCCAGCAGCTACACTAGCGGGGTTAACACCGGGGAGCTGTTTTTT.

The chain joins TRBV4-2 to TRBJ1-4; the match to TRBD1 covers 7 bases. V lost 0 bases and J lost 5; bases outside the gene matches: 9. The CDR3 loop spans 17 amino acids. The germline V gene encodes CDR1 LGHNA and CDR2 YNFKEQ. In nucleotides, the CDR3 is TGTGCCAGCAGCCAAGATGGAACGACAGGGCCAAATGAAAAACTGTTTTTT. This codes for CASSQDGTTGPNEKLFF.

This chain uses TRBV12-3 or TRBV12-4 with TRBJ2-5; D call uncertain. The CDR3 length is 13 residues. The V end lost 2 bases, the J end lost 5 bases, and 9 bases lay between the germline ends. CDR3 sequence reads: CASSLSTRETQYF. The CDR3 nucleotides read TGTGCCAGCAGTTTATCGACCAGGGAGACCCAGTACTTC.

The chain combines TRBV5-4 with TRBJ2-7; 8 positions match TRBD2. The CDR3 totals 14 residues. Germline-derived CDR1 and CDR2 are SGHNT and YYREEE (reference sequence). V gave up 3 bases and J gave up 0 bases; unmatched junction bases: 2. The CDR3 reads CASSSTSGSYEQYF. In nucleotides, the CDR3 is TGTGCCAGCAGCTCCACTAGCGGCTCCTACGAGCAGTACTTC.

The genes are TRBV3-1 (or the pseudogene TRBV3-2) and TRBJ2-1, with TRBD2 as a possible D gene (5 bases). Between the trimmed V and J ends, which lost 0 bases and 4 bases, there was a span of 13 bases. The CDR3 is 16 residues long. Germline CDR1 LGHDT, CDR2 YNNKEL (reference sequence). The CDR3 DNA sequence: TGTGCCAGCAGCCAAGAGGGGAGAGGGAGTTACAATGAGCAGTTCTTC. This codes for CASSQEGRGSYNEQFF.

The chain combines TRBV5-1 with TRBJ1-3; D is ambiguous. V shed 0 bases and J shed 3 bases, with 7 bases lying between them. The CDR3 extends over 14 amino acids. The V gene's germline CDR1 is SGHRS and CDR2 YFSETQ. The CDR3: CASSLGGGGNTIYF. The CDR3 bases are TGCGCCAGCAGCTTGGGGGGAGGTGGAAACACCATATATTTT.

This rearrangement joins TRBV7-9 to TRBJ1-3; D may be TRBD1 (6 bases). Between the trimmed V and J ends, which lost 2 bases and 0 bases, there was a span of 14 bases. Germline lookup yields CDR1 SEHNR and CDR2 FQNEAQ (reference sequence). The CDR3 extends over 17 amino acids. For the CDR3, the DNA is TGTGCCAGCAGCTTACTGACAGCAGGGGACTCTGGAAACACCATATATTTT. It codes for CASSLLTAGDSGNTIYF.

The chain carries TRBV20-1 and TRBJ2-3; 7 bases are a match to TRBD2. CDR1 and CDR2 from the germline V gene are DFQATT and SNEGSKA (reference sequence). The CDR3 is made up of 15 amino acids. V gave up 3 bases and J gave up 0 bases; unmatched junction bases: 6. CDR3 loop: CSASLMGGSTDTQYF. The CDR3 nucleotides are TGCAGTGCTAGTTTGATGGGAGGGAGCACAGATACGCAGTATTTT.

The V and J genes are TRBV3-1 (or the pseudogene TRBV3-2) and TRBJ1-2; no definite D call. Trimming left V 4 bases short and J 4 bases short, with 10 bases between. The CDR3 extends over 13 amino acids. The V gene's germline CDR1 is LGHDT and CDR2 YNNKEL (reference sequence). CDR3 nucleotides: TGTGCCAGCAGCCCCAGTGGCCCCTATGGCTACACCTTC. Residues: CASSPSGPYGYTF.

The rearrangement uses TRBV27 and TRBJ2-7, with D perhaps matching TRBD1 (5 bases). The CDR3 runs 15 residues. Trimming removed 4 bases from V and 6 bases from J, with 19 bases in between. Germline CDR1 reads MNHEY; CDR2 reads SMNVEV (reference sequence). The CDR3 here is CASSYGAGPIFEQYF. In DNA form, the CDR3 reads TGTGCCAGCAGTTATGGGGCAGGGCCCATTTTCGAGCAGTACTTC.

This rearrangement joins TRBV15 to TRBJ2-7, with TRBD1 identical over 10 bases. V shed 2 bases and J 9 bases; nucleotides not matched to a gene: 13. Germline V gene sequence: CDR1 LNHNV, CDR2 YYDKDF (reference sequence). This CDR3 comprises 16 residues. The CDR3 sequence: CATSRRETGGVAGQYF. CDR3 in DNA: TGTGCCACCAGCAGACGAGAGACAGGGGGCGTTGCCGGGCAGTACTTC.